This T cell receptor beta chain came from a study of T cells in Graves' hyperthyroidism and ophthalmopathy. Study-level background: Specimen type is peripheral blood, collected at initial diagnosis prior to any treatment. The study, taken as a whole, reports: Researchers report that a 13 V-J model separated ophthalmopathy from stable hyperthyroidism.

With respect to this clonotype: Its cognate antigen is unknown.

V lost 8 bases to trimming and J lost 6 bases, with 22 bases between them. Germline V gene data show CDR1 as ENHRY and CDR2 as SYGVKD. CDR3 length: 15 residues. What was amplified from RNA transcripts were TCR beta CDR3 regions. First-round RT-PCR with HTBI primers amplified the TCR CDR3 region. TCRdb ran MiXCR on the multiplex PCR reads and lists one entry per CDR3 protein. This table holds nearly 250,000 distinct CDR3 sequences, 15% to 20% found once. This sample holds PBMCs from 10 ml fresh peripheral blood. The rearrangement uses TRBV10-3 and TRBJ1-2; perhaps TRBD1 as D (6 bases). The TCR was taken from a woman between 18 and 29 years old with Graves' ophthalmopathy. What was sequenced was blood. CDR3 sequence reads: CAIAVRAGAGDGYTF. CDR3 in DNA: TGTGCCATCGCAGTTAGGGCAGGGGCGGGAGATGGCTACACCTTC.